A selection of T cell receptor beta chains follows, all from one sample in a study of beta chain features in type 1 diabetes. TCRdb keeps only in-frame clones here, not all; method: immunoSEQ multiplex PCR. The table records over 200,000 clones, about a tenth of them present only once. Sequencing was done on a sample of naive CD4+ T cells from blood. The receptors stem from a man aged 30-40 years with type 1 diabetes. CDR3s include the opening cysteine and the closing phenylalanine or tryptophan. D genes are given only for firm matches. A row's size may be missing; if present it is once, few, many or a size class.

J gene	D gene	V gene	clone size	CDR3 DNA	CDR3 protein
TRBJ2-1	TRBD2	TRBV9	few	TGTGCCAGCAGCGTATCGGCGGGGGGCCACTACAATGAGCAGTTCTTC	CASSVSAGGHYNEQFF
TRBJ2-3	TRBD1	TRBV25-1	.	TGTGCCACTTCCGGGACAGGGGGGACTGGTACGCAGTATTTT	CATSGTGGTGTQYF
TRBJ2-1	TRBD2	TRBV4-1	few	TGCGCCAGCAGCCCCTTAGGACTAGCGGGGGACAATGAGCAGTTCTTC	CASSPLGLAGDNEQFF
TRBJ2-5	TRBD2	TRBV18	few	TGTGCCAGCTCACGAATGCGGTTAACTAGCGGGCAAGAGACCCAGTACTTC	CASSRMRLTSGQETQYF
TRBJ2-5	TRBD2	TRBV10-3	few	TGTGCCATCAGTGAGTCGGCGGGGGGACAAGAGACCCAGTACTTC	CAISESAGGQETQYF
TRBJ2-7	.	TRBV5-1	few	TGCGCCAGCAGCTTGCTGACGGACAGCACCTACGAGCAGTACTTC	CASSLLTDSTYEQYF
TRBJ1-2	TRBD1	TRBV6-6	.	TGTGCCAGCAGTTCCCGCGGACAGGGTGACTATGGCTACACCTTC	CASSSRGQGDYGYTF
TRBJ2-7	.	TRBV2	.	TGTGCCAGCTGGGACTCGACCTACGAGCAGTACTTC	CASWDSTYEQYF
TRBJ2-2	.	TRBV7-2	.	TGTGCCAGCAGCTCCGCAGCGTCCGGGGAGCTGTTTTTT	CASSSAASGELFF
TRBJ1-2	TRBD1	TRBV7-9	.	TGTGCCAGCAGCTTGGCACAGGGGGATTACACCTTC	CASSLAQGDYTF
TRBJ1-1	.	TRBV5-1	.	TGCGCCAGCAGCTTGCAAGGGGGCACTGAAGCTTTCTTT	CASSLQGGTEAFF